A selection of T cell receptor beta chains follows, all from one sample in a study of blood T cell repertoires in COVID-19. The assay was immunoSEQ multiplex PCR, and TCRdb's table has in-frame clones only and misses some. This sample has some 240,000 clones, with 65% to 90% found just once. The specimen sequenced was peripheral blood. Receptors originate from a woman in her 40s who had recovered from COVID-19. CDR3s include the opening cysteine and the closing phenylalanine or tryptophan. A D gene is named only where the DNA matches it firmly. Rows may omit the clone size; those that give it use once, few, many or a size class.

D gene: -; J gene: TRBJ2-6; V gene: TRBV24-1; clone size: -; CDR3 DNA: TGTGCCACCAGTGGATGGGGGGAGTCCAACGTCCTGACTTTC; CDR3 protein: CATSGWGESNVLTF
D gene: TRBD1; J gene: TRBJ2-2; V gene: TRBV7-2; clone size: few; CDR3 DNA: TGTGCCAGCAGCTTAGTGGGCAGGGGGACCGGGGAGCTGTTTTTT; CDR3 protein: CASSLVGRGTGELFF
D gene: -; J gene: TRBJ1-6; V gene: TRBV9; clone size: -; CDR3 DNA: TGTGCCAGCAGCGCCCTAGACAGGCGGAATTCACCCCTCCACTTT; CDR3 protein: CASSALDRRNSPLHF
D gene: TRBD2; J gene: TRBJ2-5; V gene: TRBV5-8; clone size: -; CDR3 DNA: TGTGCCAGCAGCCCGGGGACTAGCGGGGGCCTTGAGAGAGAGACCCAGTACTTC; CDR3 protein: CASSPGTSGGLERETQYF
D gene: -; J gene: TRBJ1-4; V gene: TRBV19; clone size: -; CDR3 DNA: TGTGCCAGTAGTGCGGACAGCGCTAATGAAAAACTGTTTTTT; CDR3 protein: CASSADSANEKLFF
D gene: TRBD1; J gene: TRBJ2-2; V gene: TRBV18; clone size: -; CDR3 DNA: TGTGCCAGCTCACTGTATCCCGGGACAGGGGGCTTCACCGGGGAGCTGTTTTTT; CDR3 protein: CASSLYPGTGGFTGELFF
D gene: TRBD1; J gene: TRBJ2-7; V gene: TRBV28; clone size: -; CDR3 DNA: TGTGCCAGCAGTTCGGGCGAGGGGGCGCGCTACGAGCAGTACTTC; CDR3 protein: CASSSGEGARYEQYF
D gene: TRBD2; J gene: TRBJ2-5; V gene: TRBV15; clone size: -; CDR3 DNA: TGTGCCACCGGCCAGGGAGGGCAAGAGACCCAGTACTTC; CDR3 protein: CATGQGGQETQYF
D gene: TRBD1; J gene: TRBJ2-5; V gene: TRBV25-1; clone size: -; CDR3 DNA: TGTGCCAGCAGTCAACATACAGGGGGCGAGGAAGAGACCCAGTACTTC; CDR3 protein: CASSQHTGGEEETQYF
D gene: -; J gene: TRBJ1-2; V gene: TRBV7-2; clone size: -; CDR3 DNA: TGTGCCAGCAGTCAGATGGGCGGGGTCGGCTACACCTTC; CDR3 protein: CASSQMGGVGYTF
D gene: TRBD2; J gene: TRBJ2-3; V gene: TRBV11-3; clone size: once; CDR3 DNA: TGTGCCAGCAGCTTAGGGCTAGCGGGGGACACAGATACGCAGTATTTT; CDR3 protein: CASSLGLAGDTDTQYF
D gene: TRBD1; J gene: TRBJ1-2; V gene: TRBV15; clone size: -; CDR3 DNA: TGTGCCACCAGCCGACAGGGGTTCGGCTATGGCTACACCTTC; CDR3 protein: CATSRQGFGYGYTF
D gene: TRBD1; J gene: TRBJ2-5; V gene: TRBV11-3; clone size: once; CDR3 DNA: TGTGCCAGCAGCCATCGACAGGGTTCGCGGGAGACCCAGTACTTC; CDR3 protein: CASSHRQGSRETQYF
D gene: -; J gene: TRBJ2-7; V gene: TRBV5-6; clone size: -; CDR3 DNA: TGTGCCAGCAGCTTGACCAGCTCCTACGAGCAGTACTTC; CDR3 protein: CASSLTSSYEQYF
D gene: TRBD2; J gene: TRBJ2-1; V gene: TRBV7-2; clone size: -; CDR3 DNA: TGTGCCAGCAGCCCGGGACTAGCGGACTACAATGAGCAGTTCTTC; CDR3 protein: CASSPGLADYNEQFF
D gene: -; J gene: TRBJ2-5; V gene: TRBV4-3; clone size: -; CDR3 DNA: TGCGCCAGCAGCCAAGAAGGGCGGGGTCAAGAGACCCAGTACTTC; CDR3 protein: CASSQEGRGQETQYF
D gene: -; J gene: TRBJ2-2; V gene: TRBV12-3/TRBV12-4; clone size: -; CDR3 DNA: TGTGCCAGCAGCTTAAGCGTGACCGGGGAGCTGTTTTTT; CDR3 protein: CASSLSVTGELFF
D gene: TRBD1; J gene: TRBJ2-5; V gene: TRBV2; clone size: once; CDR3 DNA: TGTGCCACCCGAACCGGGACAGCCAAAGAGACCCAGTACTTC; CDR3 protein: CATRTGTAKETQYF
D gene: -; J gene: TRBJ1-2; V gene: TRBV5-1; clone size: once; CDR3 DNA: TGCGCCAGCAGCTTGTTAGGCAGGGAAAACGGCTACACCTTC; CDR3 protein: CASSLLGRENGYTF
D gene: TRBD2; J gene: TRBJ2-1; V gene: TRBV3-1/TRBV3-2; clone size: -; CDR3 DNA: TGTGCCAGCAGCCAGCGGGGGACCTACAATGAGCAGTTCTTC; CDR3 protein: CASSQRGTYNEQFF
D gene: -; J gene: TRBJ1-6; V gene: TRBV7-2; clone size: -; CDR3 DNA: TGTGCCAGCAGCTTACAGGAGGATTCACCCCTCCACTTT; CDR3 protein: CASSLQEDSPLHF
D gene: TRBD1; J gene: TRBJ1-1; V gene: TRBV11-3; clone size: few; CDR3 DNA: TGTGCCAGCAGCAGGGGGCCTACTGAAGCTTTCTTT; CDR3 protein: CASSRGPTEAFF
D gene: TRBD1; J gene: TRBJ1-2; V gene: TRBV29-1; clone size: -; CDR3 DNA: TGCAGCGTTGAAGATCCGGGACAGGGTGACACCTTC; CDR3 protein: CSVEDPGQGDTF
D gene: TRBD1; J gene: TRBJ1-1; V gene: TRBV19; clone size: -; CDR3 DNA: TGTGCCAGTAGTATAGATCCCGACAGGGTAGAAGCTTTCTTT; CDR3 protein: CASSIDPDRVEAFF
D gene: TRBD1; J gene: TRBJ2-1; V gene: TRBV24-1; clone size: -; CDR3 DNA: TGTGCCACCAGTGATTTGCCAGGGACAGGGGCCTACAATGAGCAGTTCTTC; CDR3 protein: CATSDLPGTGAYNEQFF
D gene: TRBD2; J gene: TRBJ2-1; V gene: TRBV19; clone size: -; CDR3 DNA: TGTGCCAGTAGTGGCGGGACTAGCGGGGGCCTAGAGCAGTTCTTC; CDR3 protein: CASSGGTSGGLEQFF
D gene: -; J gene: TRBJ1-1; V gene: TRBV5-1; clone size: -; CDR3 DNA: TGCGCCAGCAGCTTGGTATCAGGGGAGACTGAAGCTTTCTTT; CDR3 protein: CASSLVSGETEAFF
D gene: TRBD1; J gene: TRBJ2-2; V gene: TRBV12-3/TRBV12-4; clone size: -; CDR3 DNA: TGTGGGACAGGGGGAGGGACCGGGGAGCTGTTTTTT; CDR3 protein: CGTGGGTGELFF
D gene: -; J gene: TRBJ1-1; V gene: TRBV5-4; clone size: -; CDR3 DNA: TGTGCCAGCAGCTCCCGGACAGTAGAGAACACTGAAGCTTTCTTT; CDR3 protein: CASSSRTVENTEAFF
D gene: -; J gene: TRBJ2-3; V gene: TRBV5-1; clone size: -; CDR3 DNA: TGCGCCAGCAGCTCTTCCCAGAGCACAGATACGCAGTATTTT; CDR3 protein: CASSSSQSTDTQYF
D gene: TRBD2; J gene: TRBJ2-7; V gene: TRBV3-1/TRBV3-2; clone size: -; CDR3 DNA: TGTGCCAGCAGCATCGGGGGGGAGTTGCACTTC; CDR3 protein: CASSIGGELHF
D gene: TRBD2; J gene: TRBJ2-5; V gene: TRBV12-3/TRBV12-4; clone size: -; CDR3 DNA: TGTGCCAGCTCCGGGGGGGAAGAGACCCAGTACTTC; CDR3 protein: CASSGGEETQYF
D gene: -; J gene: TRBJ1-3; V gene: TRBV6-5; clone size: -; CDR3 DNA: TGTGCCAGCGGCAGATTCTCTGGAAACACCATATATTTT; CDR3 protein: CASGRFSGNTIYF
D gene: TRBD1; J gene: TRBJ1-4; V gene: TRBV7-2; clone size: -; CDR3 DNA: TGTGCCAGCAACGACAGGGTGGATGAAAAACTGTTTTTT; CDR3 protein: CASNDRVDEKLFF
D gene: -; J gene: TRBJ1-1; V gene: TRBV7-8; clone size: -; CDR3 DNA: TGTGCCAGCAGCATACGGAAGGGAGCGAACACTGAAGCTTTCTTT; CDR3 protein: CASSIRKGANTEAFF
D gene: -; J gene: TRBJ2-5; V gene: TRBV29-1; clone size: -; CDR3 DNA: TGCAGCGTTGTACCCTCCGAGTACCAAGAGACCCAGTACTTC; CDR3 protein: CSVVPSEYQETQYF
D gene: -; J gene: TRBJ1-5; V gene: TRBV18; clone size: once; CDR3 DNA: TGTGCCAGCTCGCAAGGGCCGACAGGCCTCAATCAGCCCCAGCATTTT; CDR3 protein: CASSQGPTGLNQPQHF
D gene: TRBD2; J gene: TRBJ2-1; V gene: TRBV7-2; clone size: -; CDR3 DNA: TGTGCCAGCAGCCGTAGCGGGGGCCACTCCTACAATGAGCAGTTCTTC; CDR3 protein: CASSRSGGHSYNEQFF
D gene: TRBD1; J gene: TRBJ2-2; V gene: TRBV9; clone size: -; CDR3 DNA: TGTGCCAGCAGCGAAACGCCGGACAGGCCGAACACCGGGGAGCTGTTTTTT; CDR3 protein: CASSETPDRPNTGELFF
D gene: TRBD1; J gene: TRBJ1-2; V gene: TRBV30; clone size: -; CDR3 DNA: TGTGCCCAAAACCAGGGGGATCGTGGCTACACCTTC; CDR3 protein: CAQNQGDRGYTF
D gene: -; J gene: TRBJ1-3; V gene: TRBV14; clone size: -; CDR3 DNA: TGTGCCAGCAGCCAAGGATTTCGAGCAGGGGCAGGTGGAAACACCATATATTTT; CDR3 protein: CASSQGFRAGAGGNTIYF
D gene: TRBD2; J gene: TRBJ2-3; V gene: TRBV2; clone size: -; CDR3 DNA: TGTGCCAGTAGCGGGACTAGCGGTGCAGATACGCAGTATTTT; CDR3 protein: CASSGTSGADTQYF
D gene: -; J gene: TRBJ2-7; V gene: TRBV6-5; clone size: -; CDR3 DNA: TGTGCCAGCAGTCCCTGGGGGGGCGCGGGGTACGAGCAGTACTTC; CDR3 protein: CASSPWGGAGYEQYF
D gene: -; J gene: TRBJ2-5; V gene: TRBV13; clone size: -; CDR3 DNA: TGTGCCAGCAGCCCAAGCATAATGGGCCGGTGGACCCAGTACTTC; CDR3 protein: CASSPSIMGRWTQYF
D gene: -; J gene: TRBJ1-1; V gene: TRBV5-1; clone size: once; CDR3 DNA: TGCGCCAGCAGCTTGGTTTTCGGGGCGGGAACTGAAGCTTTCTTT; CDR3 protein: CASSLVFGAGTEAFF
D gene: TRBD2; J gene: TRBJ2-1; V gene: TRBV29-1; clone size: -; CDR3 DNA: TGCAGCGTTGTTTCTAGCGGGGGGGGTAATGAGCAGTTCTTC; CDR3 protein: CSVVSSGGGNEQFF
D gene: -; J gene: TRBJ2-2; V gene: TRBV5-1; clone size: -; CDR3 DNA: TGCGCCAGCAGCTTGGAACCGAGCACCGGGGAGCTGTTTTTT; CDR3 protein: CASSLEPSTGELFF
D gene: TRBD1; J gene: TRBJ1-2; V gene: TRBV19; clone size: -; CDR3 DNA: TGTGCCAGTAGTATTCTACTCCGGGCAGGGGGCGATGATGGCTACACCTTC; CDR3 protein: CASSILLRAGGDDGYTF
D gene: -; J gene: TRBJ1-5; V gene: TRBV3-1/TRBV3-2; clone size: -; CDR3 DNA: TGTGCCAGCAGCCAAGGAGAGGGACAGCCCCAGCATTTT; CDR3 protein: CASSQGEGQPQHF
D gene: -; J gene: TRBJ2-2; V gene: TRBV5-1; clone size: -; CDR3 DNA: TGCGCCAGCAGCTTAAAGGCGGGCATTGACACCGGGGAGCTGTTTTTT; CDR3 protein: CASSLKAGIDTGELFF
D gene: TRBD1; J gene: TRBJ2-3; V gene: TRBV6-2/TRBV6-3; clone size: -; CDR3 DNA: TGTGCCAGCAGTTCGGGACAGGGTAGGCCAGATACGCAGTATTTT; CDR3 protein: CASSSGQGRPDTQYF
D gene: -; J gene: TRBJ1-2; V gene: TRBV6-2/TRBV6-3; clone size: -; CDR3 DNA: TGTGCCAGCAGTTACATCCGGCGCCGGGAGATTAACTATGGCTACACCTTC; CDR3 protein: CASSYIRRREINYGYTF
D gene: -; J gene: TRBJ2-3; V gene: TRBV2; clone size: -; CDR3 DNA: TGTGCCAGCATGCAGGGTACGCAGTATTTT; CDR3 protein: CASMQGTQYF
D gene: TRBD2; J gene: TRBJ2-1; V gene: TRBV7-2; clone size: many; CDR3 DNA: TGTGCCAGCAGCTTAGGTGCGCTAGCGGGGGATATCTACAATGAGCAGTTCTTC; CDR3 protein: CASSLGALAGDIYNEQFF